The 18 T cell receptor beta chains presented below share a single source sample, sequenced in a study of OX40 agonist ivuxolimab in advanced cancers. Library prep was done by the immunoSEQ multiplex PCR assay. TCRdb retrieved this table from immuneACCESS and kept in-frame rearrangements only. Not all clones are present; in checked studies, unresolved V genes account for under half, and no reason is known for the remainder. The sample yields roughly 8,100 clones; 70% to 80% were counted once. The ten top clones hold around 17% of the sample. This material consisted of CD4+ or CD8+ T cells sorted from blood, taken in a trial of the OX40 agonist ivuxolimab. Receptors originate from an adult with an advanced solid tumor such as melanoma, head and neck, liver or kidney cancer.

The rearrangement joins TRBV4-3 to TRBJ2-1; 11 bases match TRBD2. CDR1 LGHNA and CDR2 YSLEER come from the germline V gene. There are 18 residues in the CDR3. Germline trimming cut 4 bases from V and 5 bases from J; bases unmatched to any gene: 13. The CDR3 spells CASSPVVLAGGFNNEQFF. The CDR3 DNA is TGCGCCAGCAGCCCCGTAGTGCTAGCGGGGGGATTTAACAATGAGCAGTTCTTC.

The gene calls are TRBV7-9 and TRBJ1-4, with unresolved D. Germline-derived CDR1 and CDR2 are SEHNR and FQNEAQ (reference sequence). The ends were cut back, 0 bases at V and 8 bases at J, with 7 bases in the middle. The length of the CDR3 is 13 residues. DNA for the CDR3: TGTGCCAGCAGCTTAGCCGGGCGGGAAAAACTGTTTTTT. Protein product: CASSLAGREKLFF.

The CDR3 DNA reads TGTGCCAGCGATGCCAGGGAGAACACTGAAGCTTTCTTT. Amino acid sequence: CASDARENTEAFF. The chain couples TRBV7-9 to TRBJ1-1, with D possibly matching TRBD1 (5 bases). This CDR3 has 13 residues. The germline CDR1 and CDR2 sequences are SEHNR and FQNEAQ (reference sequence). Trimming took 8 bases from V and 1 from J, leaving 11 bases between them.

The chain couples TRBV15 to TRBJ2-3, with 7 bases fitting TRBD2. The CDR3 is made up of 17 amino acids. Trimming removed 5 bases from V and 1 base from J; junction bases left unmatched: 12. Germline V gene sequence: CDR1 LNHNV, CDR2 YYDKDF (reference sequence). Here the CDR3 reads CATSGAPSGGRTDTQYF. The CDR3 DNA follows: TGTGCCACCAGCGGGGCTCCTAGCGGCGGCCGCACAGATACGCAGTATTTT.

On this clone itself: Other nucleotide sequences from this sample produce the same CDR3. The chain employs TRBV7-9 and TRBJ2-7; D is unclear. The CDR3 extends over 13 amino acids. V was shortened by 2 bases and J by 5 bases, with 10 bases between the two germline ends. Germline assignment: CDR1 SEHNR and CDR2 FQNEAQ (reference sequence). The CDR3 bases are TGTGCCAGCAGCTTAAAGGTCCGGGACGAGCAGTACTTC. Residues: CASSLKVRDEQYF.

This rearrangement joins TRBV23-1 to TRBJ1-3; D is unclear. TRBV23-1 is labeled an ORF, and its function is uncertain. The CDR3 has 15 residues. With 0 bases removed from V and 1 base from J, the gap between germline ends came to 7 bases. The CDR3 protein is CASSQSAGSGNTIYF. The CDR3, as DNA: TGCGCCAGCAGTCAATCTGCGGGGTCTGGAAACACCATATATTTT.

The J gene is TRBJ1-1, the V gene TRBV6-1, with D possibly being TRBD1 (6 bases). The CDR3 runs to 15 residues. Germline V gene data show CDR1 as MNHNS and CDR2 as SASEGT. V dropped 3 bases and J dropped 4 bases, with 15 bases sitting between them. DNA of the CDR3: TGTGCCAGCAGTGATTGGGGGGGCGCGGGCACTGAAGCTTTCTTT. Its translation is CASSDWGGAGTEAFF.

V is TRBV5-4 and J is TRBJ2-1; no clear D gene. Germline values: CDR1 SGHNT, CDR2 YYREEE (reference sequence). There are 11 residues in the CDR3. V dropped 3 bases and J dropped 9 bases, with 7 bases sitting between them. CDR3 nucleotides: TGTGCCAGCAGCTCAAGTAGTGAGCAGTTCTTC. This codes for CASSSSSEQFF. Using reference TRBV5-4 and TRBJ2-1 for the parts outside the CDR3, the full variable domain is ETGVTQSPTHLIKTRGQQVTLRCSSQSGHNTVSWYQQALGQGPQFIFQYYREEENGRGNFPPRFSGLQFPNYSSELNVNALELDDSALYLCASSSSSEQFFGPGTRLTVL.

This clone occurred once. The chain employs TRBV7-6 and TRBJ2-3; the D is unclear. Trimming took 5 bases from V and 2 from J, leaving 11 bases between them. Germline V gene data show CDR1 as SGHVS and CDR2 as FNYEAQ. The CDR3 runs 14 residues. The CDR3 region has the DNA TGTGCCAGCAGCAGAGTTGGGCCCACAGATACGCAGTATTTT. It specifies CASSRVGPTDTQYF. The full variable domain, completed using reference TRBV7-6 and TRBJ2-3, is GAGVSQSPRYKVTKRGQDVALRCDPISGHVSLYWYRQALGQGPEFLTYFNYEAQQDKSGLPNDRFSAERPEGSISTLTIQRTEQRDSAMYRCASSRVGPTDTQYFGPGTRLTVL.

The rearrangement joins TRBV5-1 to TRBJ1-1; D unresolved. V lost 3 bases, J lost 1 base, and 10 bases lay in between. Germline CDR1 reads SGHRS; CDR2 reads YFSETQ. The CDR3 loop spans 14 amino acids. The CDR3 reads CASSSTIENTEAFF. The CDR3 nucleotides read TGCGCCAGCAGCTCGACGATAGAGAACACTGAAGCTTTCTTT.

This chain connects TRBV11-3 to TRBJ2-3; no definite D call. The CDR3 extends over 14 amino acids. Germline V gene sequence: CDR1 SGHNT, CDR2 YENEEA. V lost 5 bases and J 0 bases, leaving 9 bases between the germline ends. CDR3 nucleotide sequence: TGTGCCAGCAGCGTCGACATGAGCACAGATACGCAGTATTTT. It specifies CASSVDMSTDTQYF.

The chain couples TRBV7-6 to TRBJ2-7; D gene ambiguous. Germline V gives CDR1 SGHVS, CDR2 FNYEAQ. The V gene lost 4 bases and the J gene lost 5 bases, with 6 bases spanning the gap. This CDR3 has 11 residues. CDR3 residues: CASSSSHEQYF. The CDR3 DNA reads TGTGCCAGCAGCTCCAGCCACGAGCAGTACTTC.

This CDR3 reads CASSIGILGTAAGANVLTF. The CDR3, as DNA: TGTGCCAGTAGTATAGGAATCCTTGGGACAGCGGCTGGGGCCAACGTCCTGACTTTC. The chain links TRBV19 to TRBJ2-6; 7 positions match TRBD1. CDR1 and CDR2 (germline): LNHDA, SQIVND (reference sequence). V lost 1 base, J lost 2 bases, and 11 bases stayed unmatched. CDR3 length: 19 residues.

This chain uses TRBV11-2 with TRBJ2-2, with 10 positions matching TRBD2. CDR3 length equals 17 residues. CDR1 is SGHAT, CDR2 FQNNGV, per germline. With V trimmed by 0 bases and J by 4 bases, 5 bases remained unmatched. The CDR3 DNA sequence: TGTGCCAGCAGCTTAGAGCCGGGACTAGCGATCACCGGGGAGCTGTTTTTT. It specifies CASSLEPGLAITGELFF. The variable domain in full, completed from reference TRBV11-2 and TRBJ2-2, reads EAGVAQSPRYKIIEKRQSVAFWCNPISGHATLYWYQQILGQGPKLLIQFQNNGVVDDSQLPKDRFSAERLKGVDSTLKIQPAKLEDSAVYLCASSLEPGLAITGELFFGEGSRLTVL.

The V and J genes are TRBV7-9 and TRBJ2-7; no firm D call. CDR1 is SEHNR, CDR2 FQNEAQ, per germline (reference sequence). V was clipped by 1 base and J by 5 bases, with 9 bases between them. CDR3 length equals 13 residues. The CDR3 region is CASSLEFLDEQYF. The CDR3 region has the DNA TGTGCCAGCAGCTTAGAGTTCCTGGACGAGCAGTACTTC.

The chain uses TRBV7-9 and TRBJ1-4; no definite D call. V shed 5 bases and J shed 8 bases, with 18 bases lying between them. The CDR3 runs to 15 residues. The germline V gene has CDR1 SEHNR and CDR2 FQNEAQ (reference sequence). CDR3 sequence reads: CASSTPTEPWEKLFF. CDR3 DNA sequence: TGTGCCAGCAGCACCCCGACGGAGCCCTGGGAAAAACTGTTTTTT.

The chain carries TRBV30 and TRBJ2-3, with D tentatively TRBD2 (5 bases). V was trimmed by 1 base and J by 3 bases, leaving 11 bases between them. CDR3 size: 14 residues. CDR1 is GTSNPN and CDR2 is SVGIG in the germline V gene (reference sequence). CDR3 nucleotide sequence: TGTGCCTGGAGTGGAACGGGATCAACAGATACGCAGTATTTT. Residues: CAWSGTGSTDTQYF.

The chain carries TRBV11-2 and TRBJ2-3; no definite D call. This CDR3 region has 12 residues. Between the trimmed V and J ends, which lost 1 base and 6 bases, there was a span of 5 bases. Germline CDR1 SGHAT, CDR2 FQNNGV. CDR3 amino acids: CASSLGSDTQYF. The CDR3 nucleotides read TGTGCCAGCAGCTTAGGTTCGGATACGCAGTATTTT.